This T cell receptor beta chain was recorded in a study of T cells in Graves' hyperthyroidism and ophthalmopathy. There are 17 residues in the CDR3. Trimming pared 2 bases from V and 0 bases from J, leaving 17 bases between. Germline V lookup: CDR1 SEHNR, CDR2 FQNEAQ (reference sequence). This clonotype was observed a few times. Its antigen is still unknown. Uncontrolled infection, other autoimmune disease, pregnancy and lactation each barred patients from inclusion. Study-wide points: By a 13 V-J model, ophthalmopathy was set apart from stable hyperthyroidism. Most clonotypes expanded in the thyroid (above 0.001) were also present in blood.

RNA transcripts served as the template for amplifying TCR beta CDR3 regions. An initial round of RT-PCR targeting the TCR CDR3 relied on the HTBI primer set. TCRdb re-called the multiplex PCR reads through MiXCR, storing one row per CDR3 protein. This sample yields about 640,000 distinct CDR3 sequences, of which roughly 14% are seen a single time; around an eighth belongs to the top ten. This sequence originates from a woman between 50 and 59 years old with Graves' ophthalmopathy. The sequencing input was blood. The chain joins TRBV7-9 to TRBJ2-7; D call uncertain. CDR3 coding DNA: TGTGCCAGCAGCTTATTAGTTGGGTCGGCCCACTCCTACGAGCAGTACTTC. As protein: CASSLLVGSAHSYEQYF.